These 32 T cell receptor beta chains came from one sample sequenced in a study of graft-versus-host responses after intestinal transplantation. TCRdb's copy holds only in-frame clones and misses some; the assay was immunoSEQ multiplex PCR. This sample has under 20,000 clones, with around 80% found just once. The sequenced sample was PBMCs, obtained 14 days after transplant. Every receptor here comes from a human patient who received an intestinal transplant, so some T cells may come from the graft donor.

CDR3 DNA sequence: TGTGCCAGCAGCTTGGTGGGGAGTGGAGAAAAACTGTTTTTT. Translating it yields CASSLVGSGEKLFF. The chain links TRBV5-5 to TRBJ1-4, with D unresolved. Between the trimmed V and J ends, which lost 0 bases and 8 bases, there was a span of 11 bases. The CDR3 totals 14 residues. Germline CDR1 is SGHKS and CDR2 is YYEKEE (reference sequence).

This clone was detected only a few times. The chain is built from TRBV4-1 and TRBJ1-2, with TRBD1 matching 9 bases. V was pared by 5 bases and J by 8 bases, with 3 bases of the junction left unmatched. Per germline, CDR1 MGHRA and CDR2 YSYEKL. The CDR3 is 12 residues long. In DNA form, the CDR3 reads TGCGCCAGCAGCGTGGACAGGGGAGGCTACACCTTC. Amino acid sequence: CASSVDRGGYTF.

This chain links TRBV6-4 with TRBJ1-2; tentatively, D is TRBD1 (5 bases). The V gene's germline CDR1 is MRHNA and CDR2 SNTAGT. The CDR3 is 13 residues long. Trimming removed 3 bases at V and 0 bases at J, with 5 bases between. This CDR3 is CASSEGANYGYTF. CDR3 nucleotide sequence: TGTGCCAGCAGTGAGGGGGCTAACTATGGCTACACCTTC.

Only one count was recorded for this clone. The chain carries TRBV19 and TRBJ1-5; 9 bases line up with TRBD1. This CDR3 region has 17 residues. V was clipped by 5 bases and J by 3 bases; unmatched bases: 11. CDR1 is LNHDA and CDR2 is SQIVND in the germline V gene (reference sequence). The CDR3 loop reads CASSAQPGTGFNQPQHF. DNA for the CDR3: TGTGCCAGTAGTGCACAACCCGGGACAGGGTTCAATCAGCCCCAGCATTTT.

This sequence joins TRBV29-1 and TRBJ1-1; TRBD1 matches 8 bases. The CDR3 is 11 residues long. The ends lost 6 bases at V and 9 bases at J; junction bases unmatched: 6. Per germline, CDR1 SQVTM and CDR2 ANQGSEA. CDR3 DNA: TGCAGCGTCGAGAGGGACAGGAAAGCTTTCTTT. Its translation: CSVERDRKAFF.

The J gene is TRBJ2-1, the V gene TRBV2; 9 bases line up with TRBD1. This CDR3 has 16 residues. Germline CDR1 is SNHLY and CDR2 is FYNNEI. The V and J ends lost 6 bases and 3 bases, in that order; junction bases with no gene match: 9. The CDR3 spells CASRTEPGQGYNEQFF. The CDR3 DNA reads TGTGCCAGCAGAACAGAGCCGGGACAGGGCTACAATGAGCAGTTCTTC.

The rearrangement links TRBV6-5 to TRBJ1-5; 11 bases agree with TRBD1. The V and J ends lost 4 bases and 2 bases, in that order; junction bases with no gene match: 1. CDR3 size: 15 residues. Germline V gene sequence: CDR1 MNHEY, CDR2 SVGAGI. The CDR3 is CASSWGQGGNQPQHF. In DNA, the CDR3 is TGTGCCAGCAGTTGGGGACAGGGGGGCAATCAGCCCCAGCATTTT.

The chain is built from TRBV6-1 and TRBJ1-6; the D is unclear. V lost 6 bases, J lost 0 bases, and 6 bases lay in between. The CDR3 loop spans 14 amino acids. Germline CDR1 is MNHNS and CDR2 is SASEGT. The chain's CDR3 is CASSRSSYNSPLHF. The DNA of the CDR3 is TGTGCCAGCAGCCGTAGCTCCTATAATTCACCCCTCCACTTT.

This rearrangement joins TRBV11-2 to TRBJ2-3; a weak D match, TRBD2 (6 bases). The CDR3 totals 11 residues. CDR1 is SGHAT and CDR2 is FQNNGV in the germline V gene. Between the trimmed V and J ends, which lost 1 base and 14 bases, there was a span of 10 bases. The CDR3 protein is CASSLGDSWYF. The CDR3 region has the DNA TGTGCCAGCAGCTTAGGGGACTCCTGGTATTTT.

The CDR3 bases are TGTGCCAGCAGCCCCAGGACAGACACAGATACGCAGTATTTT. Protein product: CASSPRTDTDTQYF. The J gene is TRBJ2-3, the V gene TRBV9; tentatively, D is TRBD1 (6 bases). CDR1 SGDLS and CDR2 YYNGEE come from the germline V gene. Trimming cost V 4 bases and J 2 bases, with 11 bases left between them. The CDR3 extends over 14 amino acids.

V and J are TRBV13 and TRBJ1-4; D unresolved. The CDR3 length is 17 residues. Trimming stripped 5 bases from V and 0 bases from J, with 16 bases between. From germline, CDR1 is PRHDT and CDR2 FYEKMQ (reference sequence). The CDR3, as DNA: TGTGCCAGCAGCCCTAAAGGTCCGGCGGCAACTAATGAAAAACTGTTTTTT. This codes for CASSPKGPAATNEKLFF. The full variable domain, its missing parts supplied by reference TRBV13 and TRBJ1-4, is AAGVIQSPRHLIKEKRETATLKCYPIPRHDTVYWYQQGPGQDPQFLISFYEKMQSDKGSIPDRFSAQQFSDYHSELNMSSLELGDSALYFCASSPKGPAATNEKLFFGSGTQLSVL.

The chain carries TRBV15 and TRBJ1-1; D uncertain. CDR3 size: 13 residues. Trimming took 3 bases from V and 1 from J, leaving 6 bases between them. The germline V gene has CDR1 LNHNV and CDR2 YYDKDF (reference sequence). In DNA, the CDR3 is TGTGCCACCAGCAGGTGGGGGAACACTGAAGCTTTCTTT. It codes for CATSRWGNTEAFF.

The rearrangement joins TRBV11-2 to TRBJ2-2, with no clear D. Germline CDR1 SGHAT, CDR2 FQNNGV. The length of the CDR3 is 17 residues. V was trimmed by 0 bases and J by 0 bases, leaving 11 bases between them. CDR3 sequence reads: CASSLDRQFANTGELFF. CDR3 nucleotide sequence: TGTGCCAGCAGCTTAGATCGTCAGTTCGCGAACACCGGGGAGCTGTTTTTT.

This clone came up a few times. J is TRBJ2-7 and V is TRBV6-1; 13 nucleotides align to TRBD2. CDR1 and CDR2 from the germline V gene are MNHNS and SASEGT. This CDR3 is built from 16 residues. V shed 2 bases and J 5 bases; nucleotides not matched to a gene: 6. CDR3 nucleotides: TGTGCCAGCAGTGAAAGGGGAGGACTAGCGGGGGACGAGCAGTACTTC. Its translation: CASSERGGLAGDEQYF.

V is TRBV11-2 and J is TRBJ2-7; the match to TRBD2 covers 9 bases. V gave up 3 bases and J gave up 1 base; unmatched junction bases: 10. Germline V gives CDR1 SGHAT, CDR2 FQNNGV. The length of the CDR3 is 17 residues. CDR3 sequence: CASSFGVAGEISYEQYF. The CDR3 region has the DNA TGTGCCAGCAGCTTTGGGGTAGCGGGAGAAATATCCTACGAGCAGTACTTC.

The chain couples TRBV28 to TRBJ1-1; TRBD1 aligns across 8 bases. The CDR3 loop spans 13 amino acids. Germline CDR1 MDHEN, CDR2 SYDVKM. CDR3 amino acids: CSSRGHRGTEAFF. The CDR3 DNA is TGTTCCTCCAGGGGGCATCGGGGCACTGAAGCTTTCTTT.

The chain is built from TRBV5-1 and TRBJ2-1; TRBD1 or TRBD2 may be the D gene (7 bases each). Trimming took 4 bases from V and 8 from J, leaving 19 bases between them. The CDR3 consists of 15 residues. Germline V gives CDR1 SGHRS, CDR2 YFSETQ. CDR3 DNA sequence: TGCGCCAGCAGCCCCGGGGAGGGGGCAGGCGATGAGCAGTTCTTC. Its translation is CASSPGEGAGDEQFF.

The chain recombines TRBV11-2 with TRBJ1-1; D call uncertain. The V gene's germline CDR1 is SGHAT and CDR2 FQNNGV. This CDR3 has 13 residues. V was trimmed by 1 base and J by 4 bases, leaving 7 bases between them. The CDR3, as DNA: TGTGCCAGCAGCTTAGGATCCCTCACTGAAGCTTTCTTT. Its protein is CASSLGSLTEAFF.

This clone was found once. CDR3 region: CASSYSRTGNQPQHF. The CDR3 DNA follows: TGTGCCAGCAGTTACTCGAGGACGGGCAATCAGCCCCAGCATTTT. V and J are TRBV6-6 and TRBJ1-5; D unresolved. The length of the CDR3 is 15 residues. The V gene lost 0 bases and the J gene lost 2 bases, with 8 bases spanning the gap. Per germline, CDR1 MNHNY and CDR2 SVGAGI (reference sequence).

This chain links TRBV13 with TRBJ2-5, with D hard to call. This CDR3 has 12 amino acids. The germline V gene has CDR1 PRHDT and CDR2 FYEKMQ (reference sequence). Trimming stripped 5 bases from V and 7 bases from J, with 11 bases between. In nucleotides, the CDR3 is TGTGCCAGCAGCCCCTCTCTTGGGACCCAGTACTTC. It codes for CASSPSLGTQYF.

V is TRBV7-6 and J is TRBJ1-4, with 8 bases matching TRBD1. The CDR3 sequence is 16 residues long. Unmatched junction bases numbered 4, after V lost 0 bases and J lost 4 bases. Germline V gene lookup returns CDR1 SGHVS and CDR2 FNYEAQ. The CDR3 DNA sequence: TGTGCCAGCAGCTTAGCGACAGGGGAGAGTAATGAAAAACTGTTTTTT. This sequence encodes CASSLATGESNEKLFF. Full variable domain (rest looked up from reference TRBV7-6 and TRBJ1-4): GAGVSQSPRYKVTKRGQDVALRCDPISGHVSLYWYRQALGQGPEFLTYFNYEAQQDKSGLPNDRFSAERPEGSISTLTIQRTEQRDSAMYRCASSLATGESNEKLFFGSGTQLSVL.

The V call is TRBV5-5, the J call TRBJ2-6, with 7 bases lining up with TRBD1. Germline values: CDR1 SGHKS, CDR2 YYEKEE (reference sequence). Germline trimming cut 0 bases from V and 0 bases from J; bases unmatched to any gene: 6. The CDR3 totals 18 residues. CDR3 loop: CASSLGNRGVSGANVLTF. As DNA, the CDR3 is TGTGCCAGCAGCTTGGGGAACAGGGGCGTCTCTGGGGCCAACGTCCTGACTTTC.

The CDR3 coding sequence is TGCGCCAGCAGCTTGAAGGGCGCGGTACAGCGGTCGGACTACGAGCAGTACTTC. This codes for CASSLKGAVQRSDYEQYF. V usage is TRBV5-1 and J usage is TRBJ2-7; tentatively, D is TRBD2 (5 bases). Trimming removed 1 base at V and 3 bases at J, with 23 bases between. This CDR3 contains 18 residues. Germline-derived CDR1 and CDR2 are SGHRS and YFSETQ.

CDR3 nucleotide sequence: TGTGCCAGCAGCACGACTAGCGGGAAAGGGACCGGGGAGCTGTTTTTT. This translates into CASSTTSGKGTGELFF. The chain has TRBV7-9 and TRBJ2-2; 11 bases align to TRBD2. This CDR3 contains 16 residues. Trimming at V came to 5 bases and at J to 5 bases, leaving 7 bases not matched to a gene. Germline CDR1 is SEHNR and CDR2 is FQNEAQ (reference sequence).

The chain has TRBV4-1 and TRBJ1-6, with a weak D call TRBD1 (5 bases). The ends were cut back, 0 bases at V and 10 bases at J, with 10 bases in the middle. Germline V lookup: CDR1 MGHRA, CDR2 YSYEKL. This CDR3 comprises 14 residues. CDR3 loop: CASSQDRVRSPLHF. The CDR3, as DNA: TGCGCCAGCAGCCAAGACAGGGTTCGATCACCCCTCCACTTT.

The V call is TRBV2, the J call TRBJ2-1, with TRBD2 as a possible D gene (7 bases). V lost 3 bases to trimming and J lost 0 bases, with 15 bases between them. CDR1 and CDR2 (germline): SNHLY, FYNNEI. The CDR3 loop spans 17 amino acids. The CDR3 spells CASSEVRGGNSYNEQFF. The CDR3 region has the DNA TGTGCCAGCAGTGAGGTGAGGGGGGGGAACTCCTACAATGAGCAGTTCTTC.

This clone was seen only once. This sequence joins TRBV27 and TRBJ2-1; 9 bases line up with TRBD2. Germline V CDR1 and CDR2: MNHEY, SMNVEV (reference sequence). The CDR3 runs to 17 residues. With 6 bases clipped from V and 2 bases from J, the junction kept 11 bases outside the gene matches. The CDR3 bases are TGTGCCAGCAGCTCCAGAGGCGGGAGGGCCGCCTACAATGAGCAGTTCTTC. It codes for CASSSRGGRAAYNEQFF.

The rearrangement joins TRBV19 to TRBJ2-5; D gene uncertain. The CDR3 has 14 amino acids. Deletions cut 3 bases from V and 1 base from J, with 9 bases between. The germline CDR1 and CDR2 sequences are LNHDA and SQIVND (reference sequence). The CDR3 region is CASSIPGPQETQYF. The DNA for the CDR3 is TGTGCCAGTAGTATCCCTGGACCCCAAGAGACCCAGTACTTC. Full variable domain (missing parts from reference TRBV19 and TRBJ2-5): DGGITQSPKYLFRKEGQNVTLSCEQNLNHDAMYWYRQDPGQGLRLIYYSQIVNDFQKGDIAEGYSVSREKKESFPLTVTSAQKNPTAFYLCASSIPGPQETQYFGPGTRLLVL.

The chain is built from TRBV15 and TRBJ2-5, with 14 bases that match TRBD2. The tail of the sequence fits TRBJ2-7 better, so the J call may be wrong. This CDR3 comprises 16 residues. From germline, CDR1 is LNHNV and CDR2 YYDKDF (reference sequence). CDR3 sequence: CATSASTSGRAYEQYF. The DNA of the CDR3 is TGTGCCACCAGCGCTTCGACTAGCGGGAGGGCGTACGAGCAGTACTTC.

The CDR3 DNA reads TGCAGCGTTGATGACGCACGACAGCCCGAAGAGACCCAGTACTTC. Translation: CSVDDARQPEETQYF. The chain combines TRBV29-1 with TRBJ2-5, with D perhaps matching TRBD1 (5 bases). Germline lookup yields CDR1 SQVTM and CDR2 ANQGSEA. The CDR3 contains 15 residues. V shed 3 bases and J shed 3 bases, with 17 bases lying between them.

CDR3 bases: TGTGCCAGCTACGGACTACTAGCGGACACAGATACGCAGTATTTT. Encoded protein: CASYGLLADTDTQYF. The chain uses TRBV27 and TRBJ2-3; 8 nucleotides agree with TRBD2. Germline values: CDR1 MNHEY, CDR2 SMNVEV (reference sequence). This CDR3 is 15 amino acids long. Unmatched junction bases numbered 9, after V lost 8 bases and J lost 2 bases.

This clone was detected once. This chain joins TRBV5-1 and TRBJ2-3; TRBD1 matches 9 bases. The germline V gene has CDR1 SGHRS and CDR2 YFSETQ. The CDR3 totals 16 residues. V was clipped by 2 bases and J by 2 bases; unmatched bases: 6. CDR3 in amino acids: CASSLQGATTTDTQYF. The DNA for the CDR3 is TGCGCCAGCAGCTTACAGGGGGCCACGACCACAGATACGCAGTATTTT.